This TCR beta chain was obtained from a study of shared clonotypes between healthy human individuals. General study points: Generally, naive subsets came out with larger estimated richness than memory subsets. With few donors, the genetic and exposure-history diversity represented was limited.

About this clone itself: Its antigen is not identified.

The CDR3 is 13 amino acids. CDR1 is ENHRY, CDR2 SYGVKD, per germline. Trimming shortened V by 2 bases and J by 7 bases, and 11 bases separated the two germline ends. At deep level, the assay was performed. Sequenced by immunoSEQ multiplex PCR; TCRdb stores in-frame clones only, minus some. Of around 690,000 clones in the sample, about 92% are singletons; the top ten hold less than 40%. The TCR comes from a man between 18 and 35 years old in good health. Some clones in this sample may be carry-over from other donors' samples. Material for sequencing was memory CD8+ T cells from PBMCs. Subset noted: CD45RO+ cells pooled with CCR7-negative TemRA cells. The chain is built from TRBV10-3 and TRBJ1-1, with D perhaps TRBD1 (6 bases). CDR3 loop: CAISEEDSSEAFF. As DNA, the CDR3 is TGTGCCATCAGTGAGGAGGACAGCAGTGAAGCTTTCTTT.